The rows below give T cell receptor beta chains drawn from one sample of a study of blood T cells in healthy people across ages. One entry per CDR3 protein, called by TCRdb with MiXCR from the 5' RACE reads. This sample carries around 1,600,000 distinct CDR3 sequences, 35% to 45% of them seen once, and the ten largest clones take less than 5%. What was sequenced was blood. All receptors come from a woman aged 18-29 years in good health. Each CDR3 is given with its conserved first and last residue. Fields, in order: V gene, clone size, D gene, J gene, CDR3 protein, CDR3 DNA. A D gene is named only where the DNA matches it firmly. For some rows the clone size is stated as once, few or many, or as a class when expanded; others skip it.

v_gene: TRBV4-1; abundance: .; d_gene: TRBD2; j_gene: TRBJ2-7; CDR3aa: CASSQQTSVSYNEQYF; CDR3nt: TGCGCCAGCAGCCAACAGACTAGCGTCTCCTACAATGAGCAGTACTTC
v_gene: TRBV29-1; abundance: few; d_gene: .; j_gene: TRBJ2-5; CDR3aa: CSVVAPQETQYF; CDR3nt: TGCAGCGTTGTCGCCCCGCAAGAGACCCAGTACTTC
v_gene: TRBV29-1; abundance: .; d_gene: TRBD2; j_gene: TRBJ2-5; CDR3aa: CSVAKRESNNEQYF; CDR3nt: TGCAGCGTTGCTAAGCGGGAGTCCAACAATGAGCAGTACTTC
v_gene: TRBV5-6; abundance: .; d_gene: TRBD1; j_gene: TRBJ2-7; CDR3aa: CASSYTGGGFYEQYF; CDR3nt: TGTGCCAGCAGCTACACAGGGGGCGGATTCTACGAGCAGTACTTC
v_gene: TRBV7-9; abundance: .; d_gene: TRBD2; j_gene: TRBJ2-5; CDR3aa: CASSPGLAGVQTVETQYF; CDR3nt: TGTGCCAGCAGCCCAGGACTAGCGGGAGTACAAACTGTAGAGACCCAGTACTTC
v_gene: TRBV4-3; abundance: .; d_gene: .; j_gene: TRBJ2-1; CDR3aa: CASGNSGYNEQFF; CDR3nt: TGCGCCAGCGGAAATTCAGGTTACAATGAGCAGTTCTTC
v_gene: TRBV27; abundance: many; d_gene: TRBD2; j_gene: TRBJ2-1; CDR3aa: CASSLVLAGDYNEQFF; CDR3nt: TGTGCCAGCAGTTTAGTACTAGCGGGGGACTACAATGAGCAGTTCTTC
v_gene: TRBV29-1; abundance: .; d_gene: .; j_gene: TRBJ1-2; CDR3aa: CSDQGSPDYGYTF; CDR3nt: TGCAGCGACCAGGGATCCCCAGACTATGGCTACACCTTC
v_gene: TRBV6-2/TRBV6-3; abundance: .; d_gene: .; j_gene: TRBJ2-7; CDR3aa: CASGRGPYEQYF; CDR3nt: TGTGCCAGCGGCAGGGGCCCCTACGAGCAGTACTTC
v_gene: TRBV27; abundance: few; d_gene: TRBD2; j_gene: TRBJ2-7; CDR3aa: CASSLMAGARNEQYF; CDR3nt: TGTGCCAGCAGTTTAATGGCGGGAGCAAGGAACGAGCAGTACTTC
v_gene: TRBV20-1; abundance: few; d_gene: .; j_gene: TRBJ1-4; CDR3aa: CSASRGADEKLFF; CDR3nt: TGCAGTGCTAGTCGAGGGGCGGACGAAAAACTGTTTTTT
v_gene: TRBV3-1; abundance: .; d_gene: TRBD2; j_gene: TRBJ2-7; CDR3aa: CASSQDWTGGKYEQYF; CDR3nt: TGTGCCAGCAGCCAAGATTGGACGGGGGGGAAGTACGAGCAGTACTTC
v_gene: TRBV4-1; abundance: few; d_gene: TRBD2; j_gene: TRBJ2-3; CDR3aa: CASSQDLTSGGAGADTQYF; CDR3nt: TGCGCCAGCAGCCAAGATCTAACTAGCGGGGGGGCTGGCGCAGATACGCAGTATTTT
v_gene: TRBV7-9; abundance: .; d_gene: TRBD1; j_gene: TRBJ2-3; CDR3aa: CASSQGQGGITDTQYF; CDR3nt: TGTGCCAGCAGCCAAGGACAGGGAGGAATCACAGATACGCAGTATTTT
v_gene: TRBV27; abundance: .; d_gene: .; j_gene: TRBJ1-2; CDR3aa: CASSGHRYYGYTF; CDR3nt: TGTGCCAGCAGTGGTCACAGGTACTATGGCTACACCTTC
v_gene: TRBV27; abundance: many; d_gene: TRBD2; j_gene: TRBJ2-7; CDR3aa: CASSPGTSGRYEQYF; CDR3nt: TGCGCCAGCAGCCCTGGGACTAGCGGGAGGTACGAGCAGTACTTC
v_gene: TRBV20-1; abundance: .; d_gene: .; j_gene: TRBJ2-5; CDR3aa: CSAAPGAQQETQYF; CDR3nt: TGCAGTGCTGCCCCCGGGGCACAACAAGAGACCCAGTACTTC
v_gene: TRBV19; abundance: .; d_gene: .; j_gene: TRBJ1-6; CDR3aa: CASARSFNSPLHF; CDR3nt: TGTGCCAGTGCGAGAAGTTTCAATTCACCCCTCCACTTT
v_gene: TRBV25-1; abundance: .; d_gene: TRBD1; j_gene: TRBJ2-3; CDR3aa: CASSQRAGGPRSGDTQYF; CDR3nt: TGTGCCAGCAGCCAGCGTGCAGGGGGCCCGCGTTCTGGGGATACGCAGTATTTT
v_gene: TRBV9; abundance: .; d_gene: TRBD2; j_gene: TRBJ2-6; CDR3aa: CASSVAPSGSSGANVLTF; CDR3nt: TGTGCCAGCAGCGTAGCTCCTAGCGGGAGCTCTGGGGCCAACGTCCTGACTTTC
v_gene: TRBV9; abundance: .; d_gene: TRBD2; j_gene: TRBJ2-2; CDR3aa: CASSVAIAGGPDTGELFF; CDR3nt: TGTGCCAGCAGCGTAGCAATAGCGGGAGGGCCAGACACCGGGGAGCTGTTTTTT
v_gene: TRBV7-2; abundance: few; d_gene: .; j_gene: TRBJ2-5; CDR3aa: CASSLGPSTGETQYF; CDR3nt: TGTGCCAGCAGCTTAGGGCCTAGTACCGGAGAGACCCAGTACTTC
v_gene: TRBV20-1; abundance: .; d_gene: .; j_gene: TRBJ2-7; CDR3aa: CSARGAAGSYNEQYF; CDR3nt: TGCAGTGCTAGAGGAGCAGCGGGTTCCTACAATGAGCAGTACTTC
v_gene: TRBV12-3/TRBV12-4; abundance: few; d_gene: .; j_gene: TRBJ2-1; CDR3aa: CASRHEYLDYNEQFF; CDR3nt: TGTGCCAGCAGACACGAATACTTAGATTACAATGAGCAGTTCTTC
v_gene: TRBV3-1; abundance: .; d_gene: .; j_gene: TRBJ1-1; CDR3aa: CASSQWGVEDEAFF; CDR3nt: TGTGCCAGCAGCCAGTGGGGCGTGGAGGATGAAGCTTTCTTT
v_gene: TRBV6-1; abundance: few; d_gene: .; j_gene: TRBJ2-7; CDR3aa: CASSEGGTSYEQYF; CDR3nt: TGTGCCAGCAGTGAAGGTGGCACCTCCTACGAGCAGTACTTC
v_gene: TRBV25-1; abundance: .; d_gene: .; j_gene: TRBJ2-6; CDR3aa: CASSAGVEGANVLTF; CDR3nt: TGTGCCAGCAGTGCCGGGGTCGAGGGGGCCAACGTCCTGACTTTC
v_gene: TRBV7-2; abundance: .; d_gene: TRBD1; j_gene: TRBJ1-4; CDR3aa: CASSAPGQGSEKLFF; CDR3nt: TGTGCCAGCAGCGCACCGGGACAGGGGAGTGAAAAACTGTTTTTT
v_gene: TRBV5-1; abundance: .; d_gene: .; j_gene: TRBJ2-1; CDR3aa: CASSSARASYNEQFF; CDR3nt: TGCGCCAGCAGCTCCGCTCGGGCGTCCTACAATGAGCAGTTCTTC
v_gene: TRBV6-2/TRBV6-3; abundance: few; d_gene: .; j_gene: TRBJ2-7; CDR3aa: CASSYTNWEQYF; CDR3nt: TGTGCCAGCAGTTACACTAATTGGGAGCAGTACTTC
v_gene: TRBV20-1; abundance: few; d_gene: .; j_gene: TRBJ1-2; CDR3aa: CSASGTQTGYGYTF; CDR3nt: TGCAGTGCCTCCGGGACACAGACCGGGTATGGCTACACCTTC
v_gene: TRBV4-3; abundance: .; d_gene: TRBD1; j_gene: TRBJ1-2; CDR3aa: CASNHRDRAHGYTF; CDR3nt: TGCGCCAGCAACCACCGGGACAGGGCCCATGGCTACACCTTC